These T cell receptor beta chains were read from a single sample in a study of blood T cell repertoires in COVID-19. The table came from immunoSEQ multiplex PCR; TCRdb's copy has only in-frame clones and leaves some out. The profile shows about 230,000 clones, 75% to 90% of them singletons. Sequenced: peripheral blood. The origin of the receptors is a woman in her seventies with active or convalescent COVID-19. The CDR3 runs from the conserved cysteine through the conserved F or W. Each record gives: D gene, V gene, J gene, clone size, CDR3 protein, CDR3 DNA. The D gene is left open where the match is weak. Some rows mark clone size as missing; the rest say once, few, many or name a class of expanded clone.

TRBD2,TRBV7-7,TRBJ2-5,-,CASSSTSGSQETQYF,TGTGCTAGCAGCTCGACTAGCGGGAGCCAAGAGACCCAGTACTTC
TRBD2,TRBV7-9,TRBJ2-1,-,CASSLIWEVWRESSHEQFF,TGTGCCAGCAGCTTAATTTGGGAGGTGTGGCGGGAGTCTTCCCATGAGCAGTTCTTC
-,TRBV2,TRBJ2-5,-,CASGPGQETQYF,TGTGCCAGCGGACCGGGGCAAGAGACCCAGTACTTC
TRBD1,TRBV19,TRBJ1-1,few,CASSWPGGTEAFF,TGTGCCAGTAGTTGGCCAGGGGGCACTGAAGCTTTCTTT
-,TRBV7-2,TRBJ2-2,-,CASRKGGETGELFF,TGTGCCAGCAGGAAAGGAGGGGAAACCGGGGAGCTGTTTTTT
TRBD1,TRBV19,TRBJ2-1,-,CASSMDRRRNEQFF,TGTGCCAGTAGTATGGACAGGAGGAGAAATGAGCAGTTCTTC
-,TRBV7-9,TRBJ1-2,-,CASISSGRPLYGYTF,TGTGCCAGCATTTCTTCCGGGAGACCCCTCTATGGCTACACCTTC
-,TRBV2,TRBJ1-1,few,CASRVTLPNTEAFF,TGTGCCAGCAGGGTGACACTGCCGAACACTGAAGCTTTCTTT
-,TRBV11-2,TRBJ2-2,few,CASSLDWTAANTGELFF,TGTGCCAGCAGCTTAGATTGGACAGCCGCGAACACCGGGGAGCTGTTTTTT
TRBD2,TRBV4-2,TRBJ2-2,few,CASSQRLAANTGELFF,TGTGCCAGCAGCCAAAGACTAGCGGCCAACACCGGGGAGCTGTTTTTT
TRBD1,TRBV18,TRBJ1-1,-,CASSPPPGQGRDTEAFF,TGTGCCAGCTCACCACCCCCGGGACAGGGCAGGGACACTGAAGCTTTCTTT
-,TRBV9,TRBJ1-3,few,CASSPNSGNTIYF,TGTGCCAGCAGCCCCAACTCTGGAAACACCATATATTTT
-,TRBV9,TRBJ2-5,-,CASSVGTGSAETQYF,TGTGCCAGCAGCGTAGGAACAGGGTCGGCAGAGACCCAGTACTTC
-,TRBV30,TRBJ2-2,once,CAWSLRGGTGELFF,TGTGCCTGGAGTTTACGGGGTGGCACCGGGGAGCTGTTTTTT
-,TRBV7-3,TRBJ2-2,-,CASSQSARTGELFF,TGTGCCAGCAGCCAATCTGCGAGGACCGGGGAGCTGTTTTTT
-,TRBV27,TRBJ1-1,-,CASSRTGGPGIGFMAFF,TGTGCCAGCAGCAGGACGGGGGGGCCAGGGATAGGCTTTATGGCTTTCTTT
-,TRBV7-9,TRBJ2-7,-,CASSLQGDSYEQYF,TGTGCCAGCAGCTTACAAGGGGACTCCTACGAGCAGTACTTC
-,TRBV5-1,TRBJ2-5,-,CASSPRGSQETQYF,TGCGCCAGCAGCCCCCGGGGTTCCCAAGAGACCCAGTACTTC
TRBD1,TRBV19,TRBJ2-7,-,CASRVTGTAYEQYF,TGTGCCAGTAGGGTTACCGGGACAGCCTACGAGCAGTACTTC
-,TRBV18,TRBJ1-5,-,CASSPEGGANQPQHF,TGTGCCAGCTCACCAGAGGGGGGGGCGAATCAGCCCCAGCATTTT
TRBD1,TRBV9,TRBJ1-6,-,CASSGTRDRGSPLHF,TGTGCCAGCAGCGGCACCCGGGACAGGGGATCACCCCTCCACTTT
-,TRBV27,TRBJ1-2,-,CASSLRGYGYTF,TGTGCCAGCAGTCTAAGGGGCTATGGCTACACCTTC
-,TRBV2,TRBJ1-1,-,CASSLGGGAFF,TGTGCCAGCAGCCTAGGGGGTGGGGCTTTCTTT
-,TRBV27,TRBJ1-2,few,CASSLGGYRGYTF,TGTGCCAGCAGTTTAGGGGGGTATCGTGGCTACACCTTC
-,TRBV29-1,TRBJ2-3,-,CSVQIHLEDTQYF,TGCAGCGTTCAAATCCATCTCGAGGATACGCAGTATTTT
TRBD1,TRBV9,TRBJ1-5,-,CASSVEGGPYQPQHF,TGTGCCAGCAGCGTAGAAGGGGGCCCTTATCAGCCCCAGCATTTT
TRBD1,TRBV5-6,TRBJ1-6,few,CASRRDRHKGGGYNSPLHF,TGTGCCAGCAGGAGGGACAGGCATAAAGGGGGAGGCTATAATTCACCCCTCCACTTT
-,TRBV3-1/TRBV3-2,TRBJ1-3,-,CASSPFSEGGNTIYF,TGTGCCAGCAGCCCGTTCTCCGAGGGTGGAAACACCATATATTTT
-,TRBV19,TRBJ2-5,-,CASSWTIRETQYF,TGTGCCAGTAGTTGGACTATCAGAGAGACCCAGTACTTC
-,TRBV27,TRBJ1-5,few,CASSLQGNSNQPQHF,TGTGCCAGCAGTTTACAGGGAAATAGCAATCAGCCCCAGCATTTT
-,TRBV7-8,TRBJ2-7,-,CASSRGAVSYEQYF,TGTGCCAGTTCTCGGGGGGCCGTCTCCTACGAGCAGTACTTC
-,TRBV28,TRBJ1-2,-,CASSLNQYGYTF,TGTGCCAGCAGTTTAAACCAGTATGGCTACACCTTC
-,TRBV3-1/TRBV3-2,TRBJ2-3,-,CASSPPGDTQYF,TGTGCCAGCAGCCCGCCAGGGGATACGCAGTATTTT
-,TRBV2,TRBJ1-5,-,CASSPDSNSNQPQHF,TGTGCCAGCAGCCCGGACAGTAATAGCAATCAGCCCCAGCATTTT
-,TRBV20-1,TRBJ1-1,once,CSAYREIEAFF,TGCAGTGCGTACCGGGAGATTGAAGCTTTCTTT
-,TRBV5-4,TRBJ1-1,-,CASSPFNRGGMNTEAFF,TGTGCCAGCAGCCCATTTAACCGAGGGGGTATGAACACTGAAGCTTTCTTT
TRBD2,TRBV7-9,TRBJ2-1,-,CASSLDPLSGRAYNEQFF,TGTGCCAGCAGCTTAGACCCCTTGAGCGGGAGGGCCTACAATGAGCAGTTCTTC
-,TRBV7-6,TRBJ2-7,once,CASSLGPALSYEQYF,TGTGCCAGCAGCTTAGGGCCCGCCCTCTCCTACGAGCAGTACTTC
TRBD1,TRBV28,TRBJ1-1,-,CASSFHYRGITEAFF,TGTGCCAGCAGTTTCCACTACAGGGGGATCACTGAAGCTTTCTTT
TRBD2,TRBV4-1,TRBJ2-2,once,CASSQDSWGLAGGPVTGELFF,TGCGCCAGCAGCCAAGATTCCTGGGGCCTAGCGGGGGGGCCGGTCACCGGGGAGCTGTTTTTT
TRBD2,TRBV9,TRBJ2-3,-,CASSTRDYTDTQYF,TGTGCCAGCAGCACACGGGACTACACAGATACGCAGTATTTT
TRBD1,TRBV5-1,TRBJ1-2,-,CASSTTGAGYGYTF,TGCGCCAGCAGCACTACAGGGGCCGGCTATGGCTACACCTTC
TRBD1,TRBV4-2,TRBJ1-1,once,CASSLGTGGNTEAFF,TGTGCCAGCAGCCTTGGGACAGGGGGAAACACTGAAGCTTTCTTT
TRBD1,TRBV6-5,TRBJ2-7,-,CASRRTGNTYEQYF,TGTGCCAGCAGAAGGACAGGCAATACCTACGAGCAGTACTTC
-,TRBV19,TRBJ1-1,-,CASSGASGTPIRDTEAFF,TGTGCCAGTAGTGGGGCCAGCGGGACACCTATAAGGGACACTGAAGCTTTCTTT
-,TRBV19,TRBJ2-3,-,CASSMPRWLAGTEPRLSTDTQYF,TGTGCCAGTAGTATGCCCCGGTGGCTCGCGGGGACAGAGCCCCGTTTAAGCACAGATACGCAGTATTTT
TRBD1,TRBV7-2,TRBJ1-2,-,CASSSPGTGDYGYTF,TGTGCCAGCAGCTCACCCGGGACAGGGGACTATGGCTACACCTTC
-,TRBV7-8,TRBJ2-7,-,CASVRGENLAEQYF,TGTGCCAGCGTCAGGGGGGAAAATCTAGCCGAGCAGTACTTC
TRBD1,TRBV28,TRBJ1-4,-,CANSDRGGKLFF,TGTGCCAACTCGGACAGGGGCGGAAAACTGTTTTTT
TRBD1,TRBV19,TRBJ1-5,-,CASSIETGLPQPQHF,TGTGCCAGTAGTATAGAGACAGGGCTTCCTCAGCCCCAGCATTTT
TRBD2,TRBV9,TRBJ2-3,-,CASSVQGGGWLDTQYF,TGTGCCAGCAGCGTTCAAGGCGGGGGGTGGTTGGATACGCAGTATTTT
TRBD2,TRBV6-1,TRBJ2-1,-,CASSEYAGAAYNEQFF,TGTGCCAGCAGTGAATATGCGGGAGCCGCCTACAATGAGCAGTTCTTC
TRBD1,TRBV4-1,TRBJ1-2,-,CASARGESYTF,TGCGCCAGCGCCAGGGGGGAGAGCTACACCTTC
TRBD1,TRBV3-1/TRBV3-2,TRBJ1-4,-,CASSLRTGGNEKLFF,TGTGCCAGCAGCCTAAGGACAGGTGGGAATGAAAAACTGTTTTTT